Listed below are T cell receptor beta chains from one sample, sequenced in a study of cytomegalovirus exposure and HLA in healthy donors. Data came from immunoSEQ multiplex PCR; TCRdb stores just in-frame clones and leaves some out. Of about 200,000 clones in the sample, almost 80% were seen once. The sequenced sample was PBMCs. These receptors all come from a man between 18 and 35 years old in good health and CMV-seronegative. The CDR3 runs from the conserved cysteine through the conserved F or W. The order of the fields is D gene, clone size, J gene, V gene, CDR3 protein, CDR3 DNA. The D gene is left open where the match is weak. Only part of the rows carry a size: once, few, many, or a class if the clone is expanded.

d_gene: TRBD2
abundance: .
j_gene: TRBJ2-7
v_gene: TRBV7-9
CDR3aa: CASSPQPTSDEQYF
CDR3nt: TGTGCCAGCTCGCCTCAGCCGACTAGCGACGAGCAGTACTTC

d_gene: TRBD1
abundance: .
j_gene: TRBJ1-2
v_gene: TRBV7-9
CDR3aa: CASSSRDRGGGYTF
CDR3nt: TGTGCCAGCAGCTCCCGGGACAGGGGAGGCGGCTACACCTTC

d_gene: .
abundance: .
j_gene: TRBJ1-2
v_gene: TRBV9
CDR3aa: CASSVGRVTNYGYTF
CDR3nt: TGTGCCAGCAGCGTAGGACGGGTGACTAACTATGGCTACACCTTC

d_gene: TRBD1
abundance: .
j_gene: TRBJ2-3
v_gene: TRBV15
CDR3aa: CATSRGVWDRRADTQYF
CDR3nt: TGTGCCACCAGCAGAGGCGTTTGGGACAGGAGGGCAGATACGCAGTATTTT

d_gene: .
abundance: .
j_gene: TRBJ1-5
v_gene: TRBV10-3
CDR3aa: CAISDQGAGQPQHF
CDR3nt: TGTGCCATCAGTGACCAGGGTGCAGGTCAGCCCCAGCATTTT

d_gene: .
abundance: .
j_gene: TRBJ1-2
v_gene: TRBV30
CDR3aa: CAWSGQGGYTF
CDR3nt: TGTGCCTGGAGCGGTCAGGGTGGCTACACCTTC

d_gene: TRBD2
abundance: .
j_gene: TRBJ2-7
v_gene: TRBV19
CDR3aa: CASSIDLTSGTYEQYF
CDR3nt: TGTGCCAGTAGTATAGATCTAACTAGCGGTACCTACGAGCAGTACTTC

d_gene: .
abundance: .
j_gene: TRBJ2-5
v_gene: TRBV13
CDR3aa: CASSRQTGLAGETQYF
CDR3nt: TGTGCCAGCAGTCGTCAAACAGGGCTCGCCGGAGAGACCCAGTACTTC

d_gene: TRBD1
abundance: .
j_gene: TRBJ1-2
v_gene: TRBV18
CDR3aa: CASSEKGSGGEVNYGYTF
CDR3nt: TGTGCCAGCTCAGAAAAAGGATCAGGGGGCGAAGTTAACTATGGCTACACCTTC

d_gene: TRBD1
abundance: .
j_gene: TRBJ2-1
v_gene: TRBV5-1
CDR3aa: CASSLEDRTYNEQFF
CDR3nt: TGCGCCAGCAGCTTGGAGGACAGGACCTACAATGAGCAGTTCTTC

d_gene: .
abundance: .
j_gene: TRBJ1-2
v_gene: TRBV19
CDR3aa: CASSIRSGSGYGYTF
CDR3nt: TGTGCCAGTAGTATTAGATCGGGGAGCGGCTATGGCTACACCTTC

d_gene: .
abundance: .
j_gene: TRBJ2-7
v_gene: TRBV27
CDR3aa: CASSLRGHEQYF
CDR3nt: TGTGCCAGCAGTTTGCGGGGGCACGAGCAGTACTTC

d_gene: .
abundance: .
j_gene: TRBJ2-1
v_gene: TRBV5-1
CDR3aa: CASSLVTGSTYNEQFF
CDR3nt: TGCGCCAGCAGCTTGGTCACAGGGAGCACCTACAATGAGCAGTTCTTC

d_gene: .
abundance: once
j_gene: TRBJ2-2
v_gene: TRBV11-3
CDR3aa: CASSSDTGELFF
CDR3nt: TGTGCCAGCAGCTCTGACACCGGGGAGCTGTTTTTT

d_gene: TRBD1
abundance: .
j_gene: TRBJ2-7
v_gene: TRBV7-9
CDR3aa: CASSSGTGGYEQYF
CDR3nt: TGTGCCAGCAGCTCCGGGACAGGGGGTTACGAGCAGTACTTC

d_gene: TRBD1
abundance: .
j_gene: TRBJ2-7
v_gene: TRBV10-3
CDR3aa: CAISHTGGISYEQYF
CDR3nt: TGTGCCATCAGTCATACAGGGGGCATTTCCTACGAGCAGTACTTC

d_gene: TRBD1
abundance: few
j_gene: TRBJ2-3
v_gene: TRBV9
CDR3aa: CASSARGFSTDTQYF
CDR3nt: TGTGCCAGCAGCGCCAGGGGGTTTAGCACAGATACGCAGTATTTT

d_gene: TRBD1
abundance: .
j_gene: TRBJ1-1
v_gene: TRBV7-8
CDR3aa: CASSSRQGVGNTEAFF
CDR3nt: TGTGCCAGCAGCTCCCGACAGGGCGTTGGAAACACTGAAGCTTTCTTT

d_gene: TRBD1
abundance: .
j_gene: TRBJ2-7
v_gene: TRBV5-3
CDR3aa: CARSWGTDSYEQYF
CDR3nt: TGTGCCAGAAGCTGGGGGACAGATTCCTACGAGCAGTACTTC

d_gene: .
abundance: few
j_gene: TRBJ2-5
v_gene: TRBV10-1
CDR3aa: CASSGGEGVRETQYF
CDR3nt: TGCGCCAGCAGTGGGGGCGAGGGGGTCAGAGAGACCCAGTACTTC

d_gene: .
abundance: .
j_gene: TRBJ2-7
v_gene: TRBV20-1
CDR3aa: CSARSPGEQYF
CDR3nt: TGCAGTGCACGGAGCCCGGGCGAGCAGTACTTC

d_gene: TRBD1
abundance: .
j_gene: TRBJ1-2
v_gene: TRBV18
CDR3aa: CASSPYDREHGYTF
CDR3nt: TGTGCCAGCTCACCTTACGACAGGGAGCATGGCTACACCTTC

d_gene: TRBD1
abundance: .
j_gene: TRBJ2-3
v_gene: TRBV7-3
CDR3aa: CASSLQGETDTQYF
CDR3nt: TGTGCCAGCAGCTTACAGGGGGAGACAGATACGCAGTATTTT

d_gene: .
abundance: once
j_gene: TRBJ2-3
v_gene: TRBV27
CDR3aa: CASSPGQYTQYF
CDR3nt: TGTGCCAGCAGCCCAGGACAATATACGCAGTATTTT

d_gene: TRBD1
abundance: few
j_gene: TRBJ2-1
v_gene: TRBV9
CDR3aa: CASSARDSQVSSYNEQFF
CDR3nt: TGTGCCAGCAGCGCCCGGGACAGCCAGGTTTCCTCCTACAATGAGCAGTTCTTC

d_gene: .
abundance: .
j_gene: TRBJ2-1
v_gene: TRBV9
CDR3aa: CASSVVGGAPGEQFF
CDR3nt: TGTGCCAGCAGCGTAGTAGGGGGGGCCCCGGGAGAGCAGTTCTTC

d_gene: .
abundance: .
j_gene: TRBJ2-2
v_gene: TRBV7-8
CDR3aa: CASSSGYTGELFF
CDR3nt: TGTGCCAGCAGCTCGGGGTACACCGGGGAGCTGTTTTTT

d_gene: .
abundance: few
j_gene: TRBJ1-5
v_gene: TRBV6-5
CDR3aa: CASSYESGPGQPQHF
CDR3nt: TGTGCCAGCAGTTATGAATCAGGTCCAGGGCAGCCCCAGCATTTT

d_gene: .
abundance: few
j_gene: TRBJ2-3
v_gene: TRBV7-2
CDR3aa: CASSPLSSTDTQYF
CDR3nt: TGTGCCAGCAGCCCACTAAGCAGCACAGATACGCAGTATTTT

d_gene: TRBD1
abundance: .
j_gene: TRBJ1-4
v_gene: TRBV7-9
CDR3aa: CASSPLRGNEKLFF
CDR3nt: TGTGCCAGCAGCCCCCTCAGGGGGAATGAAAAACTGTTTTTT

d_gene: .
abundance: .
j_gene: TRBJ1-6
v_gene: TRBV5-4
CDR3aa: CASSLASVNNSPLHF
CDR3nt: TGTGCCAGCAGCTTGGCCAGTGTCAATAATTCACCCCTCCACTTT

d_gene: .
abundance: few
j_gene: TRBJ2-7
v_gene: TRBV30
CDR3aa: CAWASTYEQYF
CDR3nt: TGTGCCTGGGCCAGTACCTACGAGCAGTACTTC

d_gene: .
abundance: .
j_gene: TRBJ1-2
v_gene: TRBV13
CDR3aa: CASSLGLGTFGYTF
CDR3nt: TGTGCCAGCAGCTTAGGTTTGGGGACTTTTGGCTACACCTTC

d_gene: TRBD1
abundance: .
j_gene: TRBJ1-2
v_gene: TRBV6-5
CDR3aa: CASRLRDRGGDGYTF
CDR3nt: TGTGCCAGCAGACTCCGGGACAGGGGGGGTGATGGCTACACCTTC

d_gene: TRBD1
abundance: .
j_gene: TRBJ1-4
v_gene: TRBV7-9
CDR3aa: CASSLGVAGGASEKLFF
CDR3nt: TGTGCCAGCAGCTTAGGCGTCGCAGGGGGCGCGAGTGAAAAACTGTTTTTT

d_gene: .
abundance: .
j_gene: TRBJ1-2
v_gene: TRBV5-6
CDR3aa: CASSNDGNYGYTF
CDR3nt: TGTGCCAGCAGCAATGACGGGAACTATGGCTACACCTTC

d_gene: TRBD2
abundance: .
j_gene: TRBJ2-7
v_gene: TRBV13
CDR3aa: CASSSRGRAYEQYF
CDR3nt: TGTGCCAGCAGCTCTCGGGGGAGGGCCTACGAGCAGTACTTC

d_gene: TRBD1
abundance: .
j_gene: TRBJ1-4
v_gene: TRBV9
CDR3aa: CASSSGQGGEKLFF
CDR3nt: TGTGCCAGCAGCTCTGGACAGGGTGGTGAAAAACTGTTTTTT

d_gene: .
abundance: .
j_gene: TRBJ2-2
v_gene: TRBV6-6
CDR3aa: CASSTDPGELFF
CDR3nt: TGTGCCAGCAGTACAGACCCCGGGGAGCTGTTTTTT

d_gene: TRBD1
abundance: .
j_gene: TRBJ1-5
v_gene: TRBV10-3
CDR3aa: CATRGPEQPQHF
CDR3nt: TGTGCCACCAGGGGGCCGGAGCAGCCCCAGCATTTT

d_gene: TRBD2
abundance: .
j_gene: TRBJ2-1
v_gene: TRBV15
CDR3aa: CATSRDRGSSYNEQFF
CDR3nt: TGTGCCACCAGCAGAGATCGCGGGAGCTCCTACAATGAGCAGTTCTTC

d_gene: .
abundance: .
j_gene: TRBJ2-3
v_gene: TRBV11-3
CDR3aa: CAIKPRRGASTDTQYF
CDR3nt: TGTGCCATCAAGCCGAGAAGGGGTGCTAGCACAGATACGCAGTATTTT

d_gene: .
abundance: .
j_gene: TRBJ1-4
v_gene: TRBV7-9
CDR3aa: CASSFRGGEKLFF
CDR3nt: TGTGCCAGCAGCTTTCGGGGTGGAGAAAAACTGTTTTTT

d_gene: .
abundance: .
j_gene: TRBJ2-7
v_gene: TRBV13
CDR3aa: CASSLGEAHEQYF
CDR3nt: TGTGCCAGCAGCTTAGGGGAGGCCCACGAGCAGTACTTC

d_gene: TRBD1
abundance: .
j_gene: TRBJ1-5
v_gene: TRBV18
CDR3aa: CASSPRQGGNQPQHF
CDR3nt: TGTGCCAGCTCACCAAGACAGGGCGGCAATCAGCCCCAGCATTTT

d_gene: .
abundance: .
j_gene: TRBJ1-3
v_gene: TRBV5-1
CDR3aa: CASSLAWGPSGNTIYF
CDR3nt: TGCGCCAGCAGCTTGGCGTGGGGCCCCTCTGGAAACACCATATATTTT

d_gene: TRBD1
abundance: .
j_gene: TRBJ2-1
v_gene: TRBV28
CDR3aa: CASSLLFRDRGPNEQFF
CDR3nt: TGTGCCAGCAGTTTATTGTTCCGGGACAGGGGACCCAATGAGCAGTTCTTC

d_gene: .
abundance: .
j_gene: TRBJ1-6
v_gene: TRBV7-2
CDR3aa: CASSSDRGNSPLHF
CDR3nt: TGTGCCAGCAGTTCCGACAGAGGCAATTCACCCCTCCACTTT

d_gene: TRBD1
abundance: .
j_gene: TRBJ2-3
v_gene: TRBV7-9
CDR3aa: CASSLGQVADTQYF
CDR3nt: TGTGCCAGCAGCCTCGGACAGGTCGCAGATACGCAGTATTTT

d_gene: TRBD1
abundance: few
j_gene: TRBJ1-2
v_gene: TRBV27
CDR3aa: CAIWTGGNGYTF
CDR3nt: TGTGCCATCTGGACAGGGGGTAATGGCTACACCTTC

d_gene: TRBD1
abundance: .
j_gene: TRBJ2-3
v_gene: TRBV20-1
CDR3aa: CSGDRGDTQYF
CDR3nt: TGCAGTGGGGACAGGGGGGATACGCAGTATTTT

d_gene: .
abundance: .
j_gene: TRBJ2-7
v_gene: TRBV18
CDR3aa: CASSPNRGTYEQYF
CDR3nt: TGTGCCAGCTCACCTAATCGGGGTACCTACGAGCAGTACTTC

d_gene: .
abundance: .
j_gene: TRBJ2-5
v_gene: TRBV7-9
CDR3aa: CASSPGETQYF
CDR3nt: TGTGCCAGCAGCCCGGGGGAGACCCAGTACTTC

d_gene: TRBD2
abundance: .
j_gene: TRBJ2-3
v_gene: TRBV7-3
CDR3aa: CASSTSGGASDTQYF
CDR3nt: TGTGCCAGCAGTACTAGCGGGGGGGCCTCAGATACGCAGTATTTT

d_gene: .
abundance: .
j_gene: TRBJ2-2
v_gene: TRBV6-5
CDR3aa: CASSRLHAGELFF
CDR3nt: TGTGCCAGCAGTCGACTCCACGCCGGGGAGCTGTTTTTT

d_gene: TRBD2
abundance: .
j_gene: TRBJ2-1
v_gene: TRBV28
CDR3aa: CASSLIAGAYNEQFF
CDR3nt: TGTGCCAGCAGTTTAATAGCGGGGGCCTACAATGAGCAGTTCTTC

d_gene: .
abundance: .
j_gene: TRBJ1-5
v_gene: TRBV9
CDR3aa: CASSVDGEGDQPQHF
CDR3nt: TGTGCCAGCAGCGTAGACGGGGAAGGAGATCAGCCCCAGCATTTT

d_gene: .
abundance: few
j_gene: TRBJ2-2
v_gene: TRBV4-1
CDR3aa: CASSRGHMNTGELFF
CDR3nt: TGCGCCAGCAGCCGAGGACATATGAACACCGGGGAGCTGTTTTTT

d_gene: .
abundance: .
j_gene: TRBJ1-3
v_gene: TRBV28
CDR3aa: CATGGTSGNTIYF
CDR3nt: TGTGCCACCGGAGGGACCTCTGGAAACACCATATATTTT